This T cell receptor beta chain was identified in a study of CDR3 diversity in severe acne. TCRdb processed the PCR reads anew with MiXCR; each CDR3 protein has one entry. The sample lists roughly 100,000 distinct CDR3 sequences, approximately 47% seen once, with roughly 12% in the top ten. Germline V gene sequence: CDR1 DFQATT, CDR2 SNEGSKA (reference sequence). V gave up 2 bases and J gave up 4 bases; unmatched junction bases: 5. This CDR3 is built from 14 residues. This clonotype showed up just a few times. The chain combines TRBV20-1 with TRBJ1-2, with 9 positions matching TRBD1. The TCR sequence derives from a male donor with acne. The sample was blood. CDR3 bases: TGCAGTGCTAGACCCGGGACAGGGTCCTATGGCTACACCTTC. This sequence encodes CSARPGTGSYGYTF.